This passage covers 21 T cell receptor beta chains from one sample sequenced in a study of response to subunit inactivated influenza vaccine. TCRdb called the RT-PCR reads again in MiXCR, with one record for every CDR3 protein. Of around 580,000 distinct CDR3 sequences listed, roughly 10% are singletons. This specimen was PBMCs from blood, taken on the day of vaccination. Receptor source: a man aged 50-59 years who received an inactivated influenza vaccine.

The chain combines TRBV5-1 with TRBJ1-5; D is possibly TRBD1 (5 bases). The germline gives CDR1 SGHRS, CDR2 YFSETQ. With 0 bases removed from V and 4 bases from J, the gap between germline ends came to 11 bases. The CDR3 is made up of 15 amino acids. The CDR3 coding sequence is TGCGCCAGCAGCTTGGCCCCGGGGCAAAATCAGCCCCAGCATTTT. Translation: CASSLAPGQNQPQHF.

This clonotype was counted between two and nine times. The CDR3 bases are TGTGCCATCAGTGCGAGCGGGGGGGCCATCCAAGAGACCCAGTACTTC. Encoded protein: CAISASGGAIQETQYF. The rearrangement uses TRBV10-3 and TRBJ2-5, with 10 bases that match TRBD2. The germline V gene has CDR1 ENHRY and CDR2 SYGVKD. V lost 4 bases and J lost 1; bases outside the gene matches: 6. CDR3 length: 16 amino acids.

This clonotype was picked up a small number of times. The CDR3 sequence: CASSSPTRLAGGSYNEQFF. The DNA for the CDR3 is TGTGCCAGCAGTTCGCCGACGAGACTAGCGGGAGGGAGCTACAATGAGCAGTTCTTC. This chain uses TRBV6-2 or TRBV6-3 with TRBJ2-1; 14 bases are shared with TRBD2. This CDR3 has 19 residues. In germline, CDR1 is MNHEY, CDR2 SVGEGT. V lost 4 bases and J lost 3; bases outside the gene matches: 11.

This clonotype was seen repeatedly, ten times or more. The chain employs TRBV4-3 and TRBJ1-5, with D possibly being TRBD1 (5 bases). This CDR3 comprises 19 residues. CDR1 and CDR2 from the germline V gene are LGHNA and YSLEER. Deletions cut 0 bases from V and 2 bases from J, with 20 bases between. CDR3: CASSQERVGAWGGNQPQHF. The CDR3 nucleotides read TGCGCCAGCAGCCAAGAGAGGGTCGGGGCCTGGGGGGGCAATCAGCCCCAGCATTTT.

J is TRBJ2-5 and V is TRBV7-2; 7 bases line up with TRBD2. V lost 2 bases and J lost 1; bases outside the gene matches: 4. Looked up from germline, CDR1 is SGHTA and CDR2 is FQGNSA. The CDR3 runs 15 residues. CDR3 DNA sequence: TGTGCCAGCAGCTTACAGGCTAGCGGCCAAGAGACCCAGTACTTC. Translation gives CASSLQASGQETQYF.

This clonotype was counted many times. CDR3 region: CSVGGTGGAETQYF. In DNA, the CDR3 is TGCAGCGTAGGCGGGACAGGGGGCGCCGAGACCCAGTACTTC. The chain has TRBV29-1 and TRBJ2-5, with 12 bases matching TRBD1. The CDR3 extends over 14 amino acids. Trimming cost V 6 bases and J 5 bases; bases outside gene matches: 7. Germline V gene sequence: CDR1 SQVTM, CDR2 ANQGSEA.

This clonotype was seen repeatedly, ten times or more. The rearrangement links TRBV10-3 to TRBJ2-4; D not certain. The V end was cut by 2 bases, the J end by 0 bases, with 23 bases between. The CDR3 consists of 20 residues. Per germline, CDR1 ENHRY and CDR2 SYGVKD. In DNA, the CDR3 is TGTGCCATCAGTGAGCCAACCAACCGTCGGCCGGAGCTAGCCAAAAACATTCAGTACTTC. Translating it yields CAISEPTNRRPELAKNIQYF.

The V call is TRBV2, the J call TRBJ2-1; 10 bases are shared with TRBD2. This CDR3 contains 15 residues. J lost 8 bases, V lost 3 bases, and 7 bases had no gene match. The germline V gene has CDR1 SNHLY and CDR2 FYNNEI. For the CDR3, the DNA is TGTGCCAGCAGTGATCTGCTAGCGGGAGTCGATGAGCAGTTCTTC. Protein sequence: CASSDLLAGVDEQFF.

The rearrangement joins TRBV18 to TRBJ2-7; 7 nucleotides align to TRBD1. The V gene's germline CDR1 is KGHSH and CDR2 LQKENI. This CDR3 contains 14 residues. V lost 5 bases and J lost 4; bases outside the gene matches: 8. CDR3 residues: CASSTTGAGYEQYF. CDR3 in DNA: TGTGCCAGCTCAACCACAGGGGCTGGATACGAGCAGTACTTC. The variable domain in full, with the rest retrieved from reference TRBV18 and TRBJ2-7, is NAGVMQNPRHLVRRRGQEARLRCSPMKGHSHVYWYRQLPEEGLKFMVYLQKENIIDESGMPKERFSAEFPKEGPSILRIQQVVRGDSAAYFCASSTTGAGYEQYFGPGTRLTVT.

The CDR3 sequence: CASRSGTDSNQPQHF. CDR3 DNA: TGTGCCAGCAGATCCGGGACGGATAGCAATCAGCCCCAGCATTTT. V gene TRBV12-3 or TRBV12-4 combines with J gene TRBJ1-5; TRBD1 might be the D (5 bases). V lost 6 bases, J lost 0 bases, and 12 bases lay in between. This CDR3 is built from 15 residues.

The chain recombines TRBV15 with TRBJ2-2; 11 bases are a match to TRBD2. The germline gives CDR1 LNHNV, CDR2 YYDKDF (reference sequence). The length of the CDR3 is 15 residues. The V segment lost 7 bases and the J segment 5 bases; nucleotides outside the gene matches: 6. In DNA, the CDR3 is TGTGCCACCAAGGTCGGGACTAGCGGTACCGGGGAGCTGTTTTTT. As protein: CATKVGTSGTGELFF. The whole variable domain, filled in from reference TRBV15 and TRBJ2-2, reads DAMVIQNPRYQVTQFGKPVTLSCSQTLNHNVMYWYQQKSSQAPKLLFHYYDKDFNNEADTPDNFQSRRPNTSFCFLDIRSPGLGDTAMYLCATKVGTSGTGELFFGEGSRLTVL.

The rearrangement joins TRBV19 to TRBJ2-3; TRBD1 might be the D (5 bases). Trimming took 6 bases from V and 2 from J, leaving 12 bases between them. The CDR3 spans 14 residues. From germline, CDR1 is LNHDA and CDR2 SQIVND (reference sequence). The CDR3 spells CASRDILTTDTQYF. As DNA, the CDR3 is TGTGCCAGTAGGGACATACTGACCACAGATACGCAGTATTTT.

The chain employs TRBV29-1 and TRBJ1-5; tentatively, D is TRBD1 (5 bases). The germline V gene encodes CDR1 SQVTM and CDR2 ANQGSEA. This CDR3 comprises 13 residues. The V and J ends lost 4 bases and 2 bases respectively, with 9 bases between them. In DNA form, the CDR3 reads TGCAGCGTTGCCCGGGACGGCAATCAGCCCCAGCATTTT. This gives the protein CSVARDGNQPQHF.

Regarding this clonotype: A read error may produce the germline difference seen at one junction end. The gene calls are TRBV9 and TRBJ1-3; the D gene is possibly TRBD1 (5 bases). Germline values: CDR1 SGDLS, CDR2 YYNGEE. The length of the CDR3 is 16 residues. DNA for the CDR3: TGTGCCAGCAGCCCAGAGGGGACTAACTCTGTAAACACCATATATTTT. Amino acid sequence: CASSPEGTNSVNTIYF.

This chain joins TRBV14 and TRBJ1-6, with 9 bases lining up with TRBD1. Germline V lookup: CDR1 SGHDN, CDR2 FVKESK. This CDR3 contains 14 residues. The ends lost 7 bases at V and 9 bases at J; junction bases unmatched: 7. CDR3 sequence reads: CASTSTGQGSPLHF. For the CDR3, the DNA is TGTGCCAGCACTTCAACGGGACAGGGTTCACCCCTCCACTTT.

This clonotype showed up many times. Here the CDR3 DNA reads TGTGCCAGCTCACCGACCCAAGATACGCAGTATTTT. It specifies CASSPTQDTQYF. The chain uses TRBV18 and TRBJ2-3; D is undetermined. Between the trimmed V and J ends, which lost 3 bases and 5 bases, there was a span of 6 bases. The CDR3 is 12 residues long. The V gene's germline CDR1 is KGHSH and CDR2 LQKENI.

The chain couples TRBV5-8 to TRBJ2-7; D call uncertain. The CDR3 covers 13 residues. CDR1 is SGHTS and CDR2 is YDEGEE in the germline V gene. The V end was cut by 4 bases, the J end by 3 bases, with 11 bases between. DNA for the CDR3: TGTGCCAGCAGCCCCAGATACTTCTACGAGCAGTACTTC. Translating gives CASSPRYFYEQYF.

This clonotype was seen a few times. The CDR3 is CASSPRRDTEAFF. CDR3 coding DNA: TGTGCCAGCTCACCTAGGAGGGACACTGAAGCTTTCTTT. J is TRBJ1-1 and V is TRBV18; no firm D call. Trimming took 3 bases from V and 3 from J, leaving 8 bases between them. The CDR3 has 13 amino acids. CDR1 KGHSH and CDR2 LQKENI come from the germline V gene.

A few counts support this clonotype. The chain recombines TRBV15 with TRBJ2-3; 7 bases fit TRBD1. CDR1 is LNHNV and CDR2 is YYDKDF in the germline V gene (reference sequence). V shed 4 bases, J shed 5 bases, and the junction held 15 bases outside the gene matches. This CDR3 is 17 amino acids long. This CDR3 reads CATSKRQGGFRGDTQYF. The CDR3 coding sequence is TGTGCCACCAGCAAAAGACAGGGTGGGTTTCGGGGAGATACGCAGTATTTT.

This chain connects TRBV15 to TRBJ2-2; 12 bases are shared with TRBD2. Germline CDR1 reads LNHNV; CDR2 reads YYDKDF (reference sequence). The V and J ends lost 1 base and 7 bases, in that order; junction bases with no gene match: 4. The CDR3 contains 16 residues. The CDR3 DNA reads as TGTGCCACCAGCAGAGGACTAGCGGGAGCTGGCGGGGAGCTGTTTTTT. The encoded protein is CATSRGLAGAGGELFF. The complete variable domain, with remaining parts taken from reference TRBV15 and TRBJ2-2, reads DAMVIQNPRYQVTQFGKPVTLSCSQTLNHNVMYWYQQKSSQAPKLLFHYYDKDFNNEADTPDNFQSRRPNTSFCFLDIRSPGLGDTAMYLCATSRGLAGAGGELFFGEGSRLTVL.

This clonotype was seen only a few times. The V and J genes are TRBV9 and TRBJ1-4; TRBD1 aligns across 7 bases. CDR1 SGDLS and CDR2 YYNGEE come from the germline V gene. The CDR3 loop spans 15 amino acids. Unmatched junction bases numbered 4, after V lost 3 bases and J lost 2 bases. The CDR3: CASSGHRGTNEKLFF. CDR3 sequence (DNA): TGTGCCAGCAGCGGACACAGGGGCACTAATGAAAAACTGTTTTTT.